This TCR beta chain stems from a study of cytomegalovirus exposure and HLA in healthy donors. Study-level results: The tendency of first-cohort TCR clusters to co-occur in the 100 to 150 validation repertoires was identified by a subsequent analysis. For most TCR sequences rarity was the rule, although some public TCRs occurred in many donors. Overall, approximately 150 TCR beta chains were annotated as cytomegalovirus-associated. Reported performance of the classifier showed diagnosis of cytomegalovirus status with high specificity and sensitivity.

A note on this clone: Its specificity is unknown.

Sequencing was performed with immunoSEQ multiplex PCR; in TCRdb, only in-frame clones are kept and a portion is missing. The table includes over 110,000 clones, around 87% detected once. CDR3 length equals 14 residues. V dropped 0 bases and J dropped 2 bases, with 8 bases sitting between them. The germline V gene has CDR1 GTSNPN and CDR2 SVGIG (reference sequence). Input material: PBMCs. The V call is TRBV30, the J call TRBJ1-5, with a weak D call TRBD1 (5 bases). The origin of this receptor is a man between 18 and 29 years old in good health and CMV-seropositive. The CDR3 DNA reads TGTGCCTGGAGTGTAGGGGTCGGCAATCAGCCCCAGCATTTT. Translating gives CAWSVGVGNQPQHF.